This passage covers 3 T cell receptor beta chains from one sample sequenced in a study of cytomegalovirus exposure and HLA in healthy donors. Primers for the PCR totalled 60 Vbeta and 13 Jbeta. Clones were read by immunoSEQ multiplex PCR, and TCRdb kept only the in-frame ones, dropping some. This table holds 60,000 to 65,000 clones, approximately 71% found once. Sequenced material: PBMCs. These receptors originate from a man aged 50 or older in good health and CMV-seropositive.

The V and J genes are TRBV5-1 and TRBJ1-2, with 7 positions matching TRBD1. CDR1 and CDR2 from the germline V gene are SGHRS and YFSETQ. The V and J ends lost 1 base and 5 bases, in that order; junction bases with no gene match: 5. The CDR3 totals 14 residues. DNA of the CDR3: TGCGCCAGCAGCTTGCGACAGGGAAGGTATGGCTACACCTTC. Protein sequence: CASSLRQGRYGYTF.

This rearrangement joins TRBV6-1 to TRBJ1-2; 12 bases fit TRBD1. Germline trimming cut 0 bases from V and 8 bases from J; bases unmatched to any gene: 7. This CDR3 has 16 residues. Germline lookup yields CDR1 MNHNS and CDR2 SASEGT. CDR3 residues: CASSEALGTGGEGYTF. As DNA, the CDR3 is TGTGCCAGCAGTGAAGCTCTCGGGACAGGGGGCGAGGGCTACACCTTC.

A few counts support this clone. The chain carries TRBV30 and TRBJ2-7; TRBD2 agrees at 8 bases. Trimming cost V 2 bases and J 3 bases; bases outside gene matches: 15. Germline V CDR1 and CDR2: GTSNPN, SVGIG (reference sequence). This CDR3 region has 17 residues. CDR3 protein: CAWSPLIGGARGYEQYF. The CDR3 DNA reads TGTGCCTGGAGTCCTCTTATCGGGGGGGCTCGGGGCTACGAGCAGTACTTC.